The T cell receptor beta chain under discussion was sequenced for a study of siplizumab effects on memory and regulatory T cells. Overall study findings and caveats: There was no confirmation of the suppressive function of proliferating Tregs from siplizumab cultures.

CDR3 length equals 13 residues. CDR1 SGHRS and CDR2 YFSETQ come from the germline V gene. The V gene lost 2 bases and the J gene lost 4 bases, with 7 bases spanning the gap. Some clones are missing from TCRdb's copy, which holds only in-frame ones; the method was immunoSEQ multiplex PCR. Here the sample spans about 50,000 clones, roughly 87% being singletons. Of note for this clone: Its antigen is unknown.

The chain recombines TRBV5-1 with TRBJ2-1; D not resolved. The clonotype was recovered from a human donor in good health. The sequenced sample consisted of naive CD8+ T cells sorted from blood. The CDR3 reads CASSFGGYNEQFF. DNA of the CDR3: TGCGCCAGCAGCTTTGGCGGATACAATGAGCAGTTCTTC.